The next 2 T cell receptor beta chains were all read from a single sample in a study of immune evolution from preneoplasia to lung adenocarcinoma. Profiled with immunoSEQ multiplex PCR; TCRdb holds only in-frame clones, not every one. The repertoire has roughly 3,700 clones, around 85% of them found once; the top ten carry 2% to 2.5%. The sequencing sample was made of FFPE invasive lung adenocarcinoma tissue. The source of these receptors is a person aged 45 to 60 with lung adenocarcinoma.

The chain joins TRBV6-5 to TRBJ2-5; 11 bases are a match to TRBD1. Trimming at V came to 7 bases and at J to 5 bases, leaving 6 bases not matched to a gene. This CDR3 is built from 14 residues. Germline-derived CDR1 and CDR2 are MNHEY and SVGAGI. CDR3 sequence reads: CASNGQGARETQYF. In nucleotides, the CDR3 is TGTGCCAGCAATGGACAGGGGGCGCGGGAGACCCAGTACTTC.

The chain links TRBV29-1 to TRBJ2-3; D is uncertain. CDR1 is SQVTM and CDR2 is ANQGSEA in the germline V gene. With 7 bases removed from V and 2 bases from J, the gap between germline ends came to 13 bases. CDR3 length equals 13 residues. CDR3 nucleotide sequence: TGCAGCGCCTTTCTCGTCTCCACAGATACGCAGTATTTT. Residues: CSAFLVSTDTQYF.